At least ten counts were recorded for the clone carrying this T cell receptor (beta chain). These data belong to a study of CD8+CD57+ T cells in acquired aplastic anemia. Trimming shortened V by 3 bases and J by 8 bases, and 10 bases separated the two germline ends. The CDR3 runs to 11 residues. Germline CDR1 and CDR2: DFQATT and SNEGSKA (reference sequence). Profiling of TCR beta VDJ combinations and CDR3 sequences used genomic DNA as template. Each CDR3 protein is one row after TCRdb ran MiXCR on the reads. The sample lists some 150,000 distinct CDR3 sequences; about 40% were seen once. The sequenced sample consisted of sorted CD4+, CD8+, or CD8+CD57+ T cells (not recorded which) from PBMCs. The TCR sequence derives from a human donor in good health, serving as a control. The rearrangement joins TRBV20-1 to TRBJ1-2; a weak D match, TRBD1 (5 bases). The CDR3 protein is CSASVGGGYTF. DNA for the CDR3: TGCAGTGCTAGCGTCGGGGGAGGCTACACCTTC.